Listed here are 9 T cell receptor beta chains from one sample, sequenced in a study of cytomegalovirus exposure and HLA in healthy donors (dated by TCRdb to about 2017). Library construction relied on the immunoSEQ multiplex PCR assay. For the multiplex PCR, a mixture combining 60 forward primers for TCR Vbeta segments and 13 reverse primers for TCR Jbeta segments was used. The source is immuneACCESS, and TCRdb retained only in-frame sequences with V and J called. Part of the clones is not carried over; for the studies checked, unresolved V genes explain less than half of this, and the remainder is unexplained. The sample data list around 200,000 clones, and roughly 80% of these were observed just once. The ten most abundant clones make up roughly 6.7% of the sample. Sequenced sample: PBMCs. All receptors derive from a middle-aged man in good health and CMV-seropositive.

V is TRBV7-9 and J is TRBJ1-1; tentatively, D is TRBD1 (6 bases). Germline CDR1 SEHNR, CDR2 FQNEAQ (reference sequence). V lost 5 bases, J lost 0 bases, and 13 bases lay in between. The CDR3 contains 15 residues. In DNA form, the CDR3 reads TGTGCCAGCAGCCAACAGGGCGCTATGAACACTGAAGCTTTCTTT. Its protein is CASSQQGAMNTEAFF.

The rearrangement joins TRBV27 to TRBJ2-5; no reliable D call. TRBJ2-7 matches the DNA end more closely, so the J call is doubtful. The germline CDR1 and CDR2 sequences are MNHEY and SMNVEV (reference sequence). The length of the CDR3 is 14 residues. CDR3 nucleotides: TGTGCCAGCAGCCCTCTTGAGGCCCTTTACGAGCAGTACTTC. It is translated as CASSPLEALYEQYF.

In nucleotides, the CDR3 is TGTGCCAGCAAATCAGCGGACACCGGGGAGCTGTTTTTT. It codes for CASKSADTGELFF. The rearrangement links TRBV6-5 to TRBJ2-2, with D maybe TRBD2 (5 bases). The germline V gene has CDR1 MNHEY and CDR2 SVGAGI. V shed 7 bases and J shed 3 bases, with 9 bases lying between them. The CDR3 has 13 amino acids.

This chain connects TRBV4-3 to TRBJ2-6, with 10 positions matching TRBD1. Germline V gene data show CDR1 as LGHNA and CDR2 as YSLEER. This CDR3 contains 18 residues. The V segment lost 0 bases and the J segment 2 bases; nucleotides outside the gene matches: 4. The CDR3 is CASSQEDRGVPGANVLTF. In DNA, the CDR3 is TGCGCCAGCAGCCAAGAGGACAGGGGGGTTCCTGGGGCCAACGTCCTGACTTTC.

The J gene is TRBJ2-3, the V gene TRBV14; a weak D match, TRBD1 (6 bases). Trimming left V 7 bases short and J 3 bases short, with 14 bases between. The CDR3 is 14 residues long. Germline CDR1 reads SGHDN; CDR2 reads FVKESK. The CDR3 sequence is CASNDPGATDTQYF. The CDR3 bases are TGTGCCAGCAATGACCCAGGGGCAACAGATACGCAGTATTTT.

The chain employs TRBV5-6 and TRBJ2-6; 8 bases are shared with TRBD1. This CDR3 region has 15 residues. Germline V CDR1 and CDR2: SGHDT, YYEEEE. Trimming removed 2 bases from V and 5 bases from J; junction bases left unmatched: 3. CDR3 nucleotides: TGTGCCAGCAGCTTAGACAGGGGTAGGGCCAACGTCCTGACTTTC. This gives the protein CASSLDRGRANVLTF.

The chain carries TRBV7-9 and TRBJ1-1, with 12 bases identical to TRBD1. V was pared by 5 bases and J by 11 bases, with 15 bases of the junction left unmatched. Germline-derived CDR1 and CDR2 are SEHNR and FQNEAQ (reference sequence). The CDR3 contains 16 residues. The CDR3 coding sequence is TGTGCCAGCAGCCTCCGGGACAGGGGGCATATTATGGATGCTTTCTTT. It yields the protein CASSLRDRGHIMDAFF.

A single count supports this clone. The rearrangement uses TRBV7-6 and TRBJ2-7; no clear D gene. Germline CDR1 SGHVS, CDR2 FNYEAQ. The V gene lost 5 bases and the J gene lost 2 bases, with 13 bases spanning the gap. The CDR3 sequence is 14 residues long. CDR3 residues: CASSPTSRTYEQYF. The CDR3, as DNA: TGTGCCAGCAGCCCAACCTCGCGGACCTACGAGCAGTACTTC. The full variable domain, completed using reference TRBV7-6 and TRBJ2-7, is GAGVSQSPRYKVTKRGQDVALRCDPISGHVSLYWYRQALGQGPEFLTYFNYEAQQDKSGLPNDRFSAERPEGSISTLTIQRTEQRDSAMYRCASSPTSRTYEQYFGPGTRLTVT.

This chain joins TRBV25-1 and TRBJ1-5, with 9 positions matching TRBD1. The ends lost 5 bases at V and 4 bases at J; junction bases unmatched: 3. This CDR3 region has 14 residues. CDR1 is MGHDK, CDR2 SYGVNS, per germline. The CDR3 is CASSWTGANQPQHF. DNA for the CDR3: TGTGCCAGCAGTTGGACAGGGGCAAATCAGCCCCAGCATTTT.